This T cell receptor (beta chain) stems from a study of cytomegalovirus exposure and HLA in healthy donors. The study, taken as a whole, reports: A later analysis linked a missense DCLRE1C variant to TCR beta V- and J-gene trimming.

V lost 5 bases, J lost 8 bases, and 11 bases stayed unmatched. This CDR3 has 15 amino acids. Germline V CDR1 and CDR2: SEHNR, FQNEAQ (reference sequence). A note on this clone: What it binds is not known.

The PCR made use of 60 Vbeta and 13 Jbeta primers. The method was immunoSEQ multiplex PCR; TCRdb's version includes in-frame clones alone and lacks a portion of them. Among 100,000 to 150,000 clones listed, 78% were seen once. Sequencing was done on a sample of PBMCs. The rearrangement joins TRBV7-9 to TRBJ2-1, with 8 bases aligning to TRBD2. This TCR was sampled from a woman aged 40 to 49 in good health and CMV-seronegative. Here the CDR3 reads CASSARSAGEDEQFF. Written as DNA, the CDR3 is TGTGCCAGCAGCGCCCGCTCAGCGGGAGAAGATGAGCAGTTCTTC.